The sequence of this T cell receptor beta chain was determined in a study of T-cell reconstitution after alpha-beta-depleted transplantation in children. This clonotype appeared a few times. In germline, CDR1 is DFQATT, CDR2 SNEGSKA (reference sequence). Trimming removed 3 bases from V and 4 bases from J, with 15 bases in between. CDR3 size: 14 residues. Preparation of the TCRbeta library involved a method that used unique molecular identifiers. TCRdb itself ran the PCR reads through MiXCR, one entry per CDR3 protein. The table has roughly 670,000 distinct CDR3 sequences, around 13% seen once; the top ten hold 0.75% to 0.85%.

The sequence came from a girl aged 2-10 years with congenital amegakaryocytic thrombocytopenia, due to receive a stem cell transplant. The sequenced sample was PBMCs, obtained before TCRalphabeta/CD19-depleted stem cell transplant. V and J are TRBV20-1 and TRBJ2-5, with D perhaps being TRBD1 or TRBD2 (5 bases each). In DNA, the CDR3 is TGCAGTGCTAGTCTCTTGGGGGTGGGAGAGACCCAGTACTTC. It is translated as CSASLLGVGETQYF.